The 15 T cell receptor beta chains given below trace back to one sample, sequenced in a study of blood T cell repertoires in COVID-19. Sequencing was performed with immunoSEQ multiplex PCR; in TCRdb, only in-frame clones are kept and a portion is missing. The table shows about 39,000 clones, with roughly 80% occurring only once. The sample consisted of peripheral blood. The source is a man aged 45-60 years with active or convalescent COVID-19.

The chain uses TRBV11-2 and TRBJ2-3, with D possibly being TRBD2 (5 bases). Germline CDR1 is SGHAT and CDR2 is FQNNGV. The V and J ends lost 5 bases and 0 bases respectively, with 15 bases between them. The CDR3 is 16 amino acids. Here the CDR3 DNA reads TGTGCCAGCAGCCGATCAGGACTGGGGAGCACAGATACGCAGTATTTT. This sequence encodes CASSRSGLGSTDTQYF.

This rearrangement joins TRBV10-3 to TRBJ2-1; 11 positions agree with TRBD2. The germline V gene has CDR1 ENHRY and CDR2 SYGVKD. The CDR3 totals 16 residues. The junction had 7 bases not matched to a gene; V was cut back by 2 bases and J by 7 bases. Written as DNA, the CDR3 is TGTGCCATCAGTGAGGTTAGCGGGGGGGCGAGGAATGAGCAGTTCTTC. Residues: CAISEVSGGARNEQFF.

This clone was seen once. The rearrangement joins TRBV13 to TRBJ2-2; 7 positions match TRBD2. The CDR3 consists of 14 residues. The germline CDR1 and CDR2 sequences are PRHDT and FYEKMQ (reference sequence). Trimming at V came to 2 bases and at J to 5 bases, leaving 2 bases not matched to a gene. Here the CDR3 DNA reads TGTGCCAGCAGCTTAATCGGGGGGACCGGGGAGCTGTTTTTT. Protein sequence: CASSLIGGTGELFF.

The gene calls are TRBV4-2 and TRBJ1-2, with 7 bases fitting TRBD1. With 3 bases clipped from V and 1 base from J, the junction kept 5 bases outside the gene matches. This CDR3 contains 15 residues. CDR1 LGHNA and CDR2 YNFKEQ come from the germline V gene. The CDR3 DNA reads TGTGCCAGCAGCCAGCGACAGGGCGATAACTATGGCTACACCTTC. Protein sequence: CASSQRQGDNYGYTF.

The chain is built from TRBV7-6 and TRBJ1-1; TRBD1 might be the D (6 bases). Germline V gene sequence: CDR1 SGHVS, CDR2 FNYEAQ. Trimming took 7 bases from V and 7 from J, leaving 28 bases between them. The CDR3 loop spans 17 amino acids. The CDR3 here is CASIKSPRGQGTHEAFF. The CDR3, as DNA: TGTGCCAGCATAAAAAGCCCCCGAGGGCAGGGGACCCATGAAGCTTTCTTT.

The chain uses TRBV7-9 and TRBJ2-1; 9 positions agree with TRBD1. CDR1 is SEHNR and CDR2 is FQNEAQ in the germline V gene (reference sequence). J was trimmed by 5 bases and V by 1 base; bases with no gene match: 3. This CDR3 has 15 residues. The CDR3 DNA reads TGTGCCAGCAGCTTAGAAGGGACAGGGAACAATGAGCAGTTCTTC. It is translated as CASSLEGTGNNEQFF.

The CDR3 loop is CASSVGTGTGNTIYF. The CDR3 region has the DNA TGTGCCAGCAGCGTAGGGACAGGGACGGGAAACACCATATATTTT. The J gene is TRBJ1-3, the V gene TRBV9; TRBD1 agrees at 8 bases. This CDR3 contains 15 residues. V dropped 0 bases and J dropped 4; count of bases not matched to a gene: 3. From germline, CDR1 is SGDLS and CDR2 YYNGEE.

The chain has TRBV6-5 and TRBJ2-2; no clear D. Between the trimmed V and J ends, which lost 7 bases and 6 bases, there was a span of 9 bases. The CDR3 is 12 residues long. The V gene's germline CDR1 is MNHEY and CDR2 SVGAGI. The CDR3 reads CASTGTPGELFF. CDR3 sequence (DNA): TGTGCCAGCACCGGTACTCCCGGGGAGCTGTTTTTT.

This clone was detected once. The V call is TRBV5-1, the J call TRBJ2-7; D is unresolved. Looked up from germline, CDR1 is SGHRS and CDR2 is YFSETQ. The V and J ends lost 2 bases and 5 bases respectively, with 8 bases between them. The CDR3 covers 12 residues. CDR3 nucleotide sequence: TGCGCCAGCAGCTTTCTTCCAGACGAGCAGTACTTC. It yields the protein CASSFLPDEQYF. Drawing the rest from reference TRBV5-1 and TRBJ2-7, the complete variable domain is KAGVTQTPRYLIKTRGQQVTLSCSPISGHRSVSWYQQTPGQGLQFLFEYFSETQRNKGNFPGRFSGRQFSNSRSEMNVSTLELGDSALYLCASSFLPDEQYFGPGTRLTVT.

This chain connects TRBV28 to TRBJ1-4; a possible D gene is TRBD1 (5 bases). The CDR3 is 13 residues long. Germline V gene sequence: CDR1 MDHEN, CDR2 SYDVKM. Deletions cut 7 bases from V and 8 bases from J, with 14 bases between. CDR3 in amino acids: CASKIGGGEKLFF. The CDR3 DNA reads TGTGCCAGCAAAATCGGGGGAGGGGAAAAACTGTTTTTT.

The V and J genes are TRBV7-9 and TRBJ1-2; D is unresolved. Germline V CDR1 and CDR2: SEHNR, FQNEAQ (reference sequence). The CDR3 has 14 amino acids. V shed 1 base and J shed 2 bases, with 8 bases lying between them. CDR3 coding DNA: TGTGCCAGCAGCTTAGAGCAGGCAAACTATGGCTACACCTTC. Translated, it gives CASSLEQANYGYTF.

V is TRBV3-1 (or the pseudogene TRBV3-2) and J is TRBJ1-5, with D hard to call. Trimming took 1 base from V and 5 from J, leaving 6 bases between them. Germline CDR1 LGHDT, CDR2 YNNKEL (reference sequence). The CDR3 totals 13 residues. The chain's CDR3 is CASSQARDQPQHF. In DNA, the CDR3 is TGTGCCAGCAGCCAAGCGAGGGATCAGCCCCAGCATTTT.

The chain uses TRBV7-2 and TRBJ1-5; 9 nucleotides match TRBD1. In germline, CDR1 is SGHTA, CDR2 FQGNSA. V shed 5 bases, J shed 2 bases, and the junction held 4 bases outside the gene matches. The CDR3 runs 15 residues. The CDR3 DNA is TGTGCCAGCAGCGCTCGGACAGGGGGCAATCAGCCCCAGCATTTT. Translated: CASSARTGGNQPQHF.

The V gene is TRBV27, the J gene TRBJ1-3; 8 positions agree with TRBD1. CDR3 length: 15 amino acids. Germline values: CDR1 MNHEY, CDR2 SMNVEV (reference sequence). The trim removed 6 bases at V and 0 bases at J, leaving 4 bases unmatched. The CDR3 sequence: CASRGTGGSGNTIYF. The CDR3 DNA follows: TGTGCCAGCAGGGGAACAGGGGGCTCTGGAAACACCATATATTTT.

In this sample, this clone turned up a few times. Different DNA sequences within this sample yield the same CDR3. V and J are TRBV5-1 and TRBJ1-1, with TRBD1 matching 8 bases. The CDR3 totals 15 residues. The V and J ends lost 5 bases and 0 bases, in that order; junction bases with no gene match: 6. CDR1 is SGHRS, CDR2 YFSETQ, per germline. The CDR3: CASSLTGGVNTEAFF. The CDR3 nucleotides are TGCGCCAGCAGTTTAACAGGGGGAGTGAACACTGAAGCTTTCTTT.